This entry lists 17 T cell receptor beta chains sequenced from one sample in a study of T cell responses to AZD1222 COVID-19 vaccine (dated by TCRdb to the early 2020s). Interpreted using the paper, the time point label stands for: baseline before first vaccination. The library relied on the immunoSEQ multiplex PCR assay. TCRdb obtained this table from immuneACCESS and retained in-frame rearrangements with V and J assigned. These tables miss some clones; where compared with another copy, unresolved V genes account for less than half of the shortfall, and the remainder is unexplained. The sample table contains about 86,000 clones; only one count was recorded for about 78% of them. Under 25% of the sample lies in the top ten. Material: peripheral blood, obtained on day 0 of AZD1222 vaccination. The receptors were sampled from an adult in good health.

The V gene is TRBV27, the J gene TRBJ2-3; TRBD2 matches 10 bases. V lost 5 bases to trimming and J lost 3 bases; unmatched junction nucleotides: 17. CDR1 is MNHEY, CDR2 SMNVEV, per germline (reference sequence). The CDR3 is made up of 19 amino acids. The DNA for the CDR3 is TGTGCCAGCAGTCCCCCCGCCTCCTTCCTAGCGGGAGCTACAGATACGCAGTATTTT. It codes for CASSPPASFLAGATDTQYF.

There are many counts of this clone. The rearrangement joins TRBV19 to TRBJ2-3, with 8 positions matching TRBD2. From germline, CDR1 is LNHDA and CDR2 SQIVND (reference sequence). With V trimmed by 1 base and J by 2 bases, 11 bases remained unmatched. This CDR3 is 18 amino acids long. CDR3 protein: CASSIGPTTGGPTDTQYF. DNA of the CDR3: TGTGCCAGTAGTATAGGTCCGACGACGGGAGGGCCCACAGATACGCAGTATTTT.

This clone was observed once. The chain combines TRBV5-1 with TRBJ2-3, with D possibly being TRBD2 (6 bases). CDR3 length: 14 residues. The germline CDR1 and CDR2 sequences are SGHRS and YFSETQ. Trimming took 0 bases from V and 5 from J, leaving 10 bases between them. The CDR3 nucleotides read TGCGCCAGCAGCTTGGCTTCGGGGGAAGATACGCAGTATTTT. It translates to CASSLASGEDTQYF.

This clone has just a few counts. This rearrangement joins TRBV7-9 to TRBJ2-1, with TRBD2 identical over 10 bases. The CDR3 has 15 amino acids. CDR1 SEHNR and CDR2 FQNEAQ come from the germline V gene (reference sequence). V lost 2 bases and J lost 5; bases outside the gene matches: 3. The DNA of the CDR3 is TGTGCCAGCAGCTTACTAGCGGGAGCCAACAATGAGCAGTTCTTC. Protein sequence: CASSLLAGANNEQFF.

This sequence joins TRBV5-5 and TRBJ2-7, with no clear D. The V gene lost 0 bases and the J gene lost 4 bases, with 2 bases spanning the gap. CDR3 length equals 11 residues. Germline-derived CDR1 and CDR2 are SGHKS and YYEKEE (reference sequence). CDR3 amino acids: CASSLEYEQYF. The DNA for the CDR3 is TGTGCCAGCAGCTTGGAGTACGAGCAGTACTTC.

This clone was counted only a few times. This sequence joins TRBV3-1 (or the pseudogene TRBV3-2) and TRBJ2-5; D is undetermined. The CDR3 loop spans 14 amino acids. Between the trimmed V and J ends, which lost 1 base and 4 bases, there was a span of 10 bases. Germline V gives CDR1 LGHDT, CDR2 YNNKEL (reference sequence). The CDR3 bases are TGTGCCAGCAGCCAAGTCAGTACCCCAGAGACCCAGTACTTC. Amino acid sequence: CASSQVSTPETQYF.

V is TRBV28 and J is TRBJ1-2; weak D call: TRBD1 (5 bases). Trimming took off 1 base at V and 3 bases at J, with 15 bases between the two ends. Germline loops: CDR1 MDHEN, CDR2 SYDVKM. The CDR3 is 16 residues long. Here the CDR3 DNA reads TGTGCCAGCAGTTTATCAGGACAAACCCAAGACTATGGCTACACCTTC. This sequence encodes CASSLSGQTQDYGYTF.

This chain links TRBV7-2 with TRBJ2-2; TRBD1 might be the D (5 bases). This CDR3 region has 12 residues. Trimming stripped 1 base from V and 9 bases from J, with 6 bases between. CDR1 and CDR2 from the germline V gene are SGHTA and FQGNSA. In DNA, the CDR3 is TGTGCCAGCAGCTTAGGGGGCCGGGAGCTGTTTTTT. Protein product: CASSLGGRELFF.

The V call is TRBV7-9, the J call TRBJ2-2; tentative D call: TRBD1 (5 bases). CDR1 and CDR2 from the germline V gene are SEHNR and FQNEAQ (reference sequence). This CDR3 comprises 17 residues. Deletions cut 3 bases from V and 6 bases from J, with 20 bases between. The CDR3 DNA reads TGTGCCAGCAGCTTCCGACAGTCTGGGAATAGGGCCGGGGAGCTGTTTTTT. Its translation is CASSFRQSGNRAGELFF.

The V call is TRBV24-1, the J call TRBJ2-5; D gene ambiguous. Trimming took 6 bases from V and 2 from J, leaving 9 bases between them. The CDR3 runs 13 residues. Germline assignment: CDR1 KGHDR and CDR2 SFDVKD. CDR3 loop: CATSFGPQETQYF. The CDR3, as DNA: TGTGCCACCAGTTTTGGCCCTCAAGAGACCCAGTACTTC.

The chain links TRBV7-2 to TRBJ2-1, with TRBD2 matching over 9 bases. J was trimmed by 4 bases and V by 4 bases; bases with no gene match: 5. In germline, CDR1 is SGHTA, CDR2 FQGNSA. The CDR3 totals 15 residues. Written as DNA, the CDR3 is TGTGCCAGCAGCTCCGGGACTAGCTTGTACAATGAGCAGTTCTTC. Protein: CASSSGTSLYNEQFF.

V gene TRBV27 combines with J gene TRBJ1-5; D is possibly TRBD1 (6 bases). The germline V and J ends were trimmed by 2 bases and 0 bases, with 8 bases remaining between them. The CDR3 spans 15 residues. Germline loops: CDR1 MNHEY, CDR2 SMNVEV (reference sequence). The DNA of the CDR3 is TGTGCCAGCAGTTTAGGAGGGGGTAGCAATCAGCCCCAGCATTTT. It encodes CASSLGGGSNQPQHF.

The chain links TRBV2 to TRBJ2-7, with no clear D. Germline values: CDR1 SNHLY, CDR2 FYNNEI. This CDR3 contains 11 residues. The ends were cut back, 7 bases at V and 0 bases at J, with 4 bases in the middle. The CDR3 DNA reads as TGTGCCAGCACCGCCTCCTACGAGCAGTACTTC. Translating it yields CASTASYEQYF.

V is TRBV2 and J is TRBJ1-2, with D maybe TRBD1 (5 bases). The CDR3 contains 12 residues. The V end was cut by 6 bases, the J end by 2 bases, with 7 bases between. Germline CDR1 and CDR2: SNHLY and FYNNEI. CDR3 loop: CASRGENYGYTF. DNA of the CDR3: TGTGCCAGCAGAGGGGAAAACTATGGCTACACCTTC.

The rearrangement links TRBV1 to TRBJ2-4; the listed D gene, TRBD2, was not tested against the DNA. TRBV1 is a known pseudogene. The CDR3 loop spans 17 amino acids. The CDR3 bases are TGCACCAGCAGCCCCCCGGGACTAGCGGATCTGGTAAACATTCAGTACTTC. Its translation: CTSSPPGLADLVNIQYF.

This clone was counted a single time. The chain uses TRBV5-6 and TRBJ2-7, with 10 bases aligning to TRBD2. The CDR3 spans 15 residues. J lost 3 bases, V lost 0 bases, and 3 bases had no gene match. Germline V gene data show CDR1 as SGHDT and CDR2 as YYEEEE. CDR3 nucleotides: TGTGCCAGCAGCTTGGGGCTAGCGGGGGTCTACGAGCAGTACTTC. It encodes CASSLGLAGVYEQYF.

The sample holds a few counts of this clone. The CDR3 DNA sequence: TGTGCCTGGATCCACAGGAACACTGAAGCTTTCTTT. Translated: CAWIHRNTEAFF. This chain connects TRBV30 to TRBJ1-1; D ambiguous. V shed 4 bases and J shed 1 base, with 7 bases lying between them. Germline loops: CDR1 GTSNPN, CDR2 SVGIG (reference sequence). This CDR3 has 12 amino acids.